This TCR beta chain came from a study of CD8 T cells in Susac syndrome. Broader study findings: In Susac patients, clonal expansion was not detected in CD4+ cells. The study recognized that the number of individuals in its TCR sequencing and HLA analysis was relatively small.

Germline loops: CDR1 MNHNS, CDR2 SASEGT. V lost 6 bases and J lost 0, with 12 bases in between. The CDR3 extends over 16 amino acids. The RNA input was roughly 0.45 to 1 ug, and it was reverse transcribed with random hexamers. In TCRdb, the immunoSEQ multiplex PCR reads were re-called with MiXCR into one record per CDR3 protein. The profile covers roughly 200,000 distinct CDR3 sequences, with around 90% appearing a single time and roughly 0.087% taken by the ten largest. A note on this clonotype: Its antigen is unidentified.

The sequence was collected from a human donor with Susac syndrome. The sample taken for sequencing was CD4+ T cells from PBMCs. This chain uses TRBV6-1 with TRBJ2-6; a weak D match, TRBD1 (6 bases). The CDR3 DNA reads as TGTGCCAGCAGGGGACATACCTTCTCTGGGGCCAACGTCCTGACTTTC. Translated: CASRGHTFSGANVLTF.